Listed below are T cell receptor beta chains from one sample, sequenced in a study of blood T cell repertoires in COVID-19. TCRdb keeps only in-frame clones here, not all; method: immunoSEQ multiplex PCR. Here the sample spans about 130,000 clones, about 80% being singletons. What was sequenced was peripheral blood. These TCRs come from a woman aged 45-59 years with acute or convalescent COVID-19. Each CDR3 is given with its conserved first and last residue. D genes are given only for firm matches. Clone size is stated in some rows and not others, as once, few, many or a class when expanded.

>TRBJ2-2|.|TRBD1|TRBV5-1
TGCGCCAGCAGCTCAGGGGGTGCCGGGGAGCTGTTTTTT
CASSSGGAGELFF
>TRBJ1-5|once|.|TRBV29-1
TGCAGCGTCGGAGGTCTCAATCAGCCCCAGCATTTT
CSVGGLNQPQHF
>TRBJ1-2|.|TRBD1|TRBV2
TGTGCCAGCACCTTGACTACCCGGGACAGACGAGGCTACACCTTC
CASTLTTRDRRGYTF
>TRBJ1-4|.|.|TRBV5-5
TGTGCCAGCAGCGGGGGACACAACAGGGAAGAAAAACTGTTTTTT
CASSGGHNREEKLFF
>TRBJ1-2|.|.|TRBV27
TGTGCCAGCAGTTTGAGGATTGGGGGCAACTATGGCTACACCTTC
CASSLRIGGNYGYTF
>TRBJ1-2|.|.|TRBV10-3
TGTGCCACCGAAGGAGCCGGGAGGGAAGATGGCTACACCTTC
CATEGAGREDGYTF
>TRBJ1-1|.|.|TRBV6-5
TGTGCCAGCAGTCCGCACCTTGAGGGCACTGAAGCTTTCTTT
CASSPHLEGTEAFF
>TRBJ1-2|.|TRBD1|TRBV3-1/TRBV3-2
TGTGCCAGCAGCCAATCAGGGGGCGGAAGCTACACCTTC
CASSQSGGGSYTF
>TRBJ1-2|.|TRBD1|TRBV11-2
TGTGCCAGCAGCCGGACAGGAGATGGCTACACCTTC
CASSRTGDGYTF
>TRBJ1-2|.|TRBD1|TRBV5-6
TGTGCCAGCAGCTTTATTGGGGACAGACTCGGCTACACCTTC
CASSFIGDRLGYTF
>TRBJ2-1|.|.|TRBV5-4
TGTGCCAGCAGCCCCTCGGTGGAGCGTGGAGTTGAGCAGTTCTTC
CASSPSVERGVEQFF
>TRBJ1-5|.|.|TRBV9
TGTGCCAGCAGCGGTGGAGAGTATAGCAATCAGCCCCAGCATTTT
CASSGGEYSNQPQHF
>TRBJ2-6|few|TRBD1|TRBV5-1
TGCGCCAGCATGGCTGTGACAGGGGCTTCTGGGGCCAACGTCCTGACTTTC
CASMAVTGASGANVLTF
>TRBJ2-2|.|.|TRBV19
TGTGCCAGTAGTAATGGGGGACAGAACACCGGGGAGCTGTTTTTT
CASSNGGQNTGELFF
>TRBJ2-2|.|.|TRBV12-3/TRBV12-4
TGTGCCAGCAGTTTACAGGACACCGGGGAGCTGTTTTTT
CASSLQDTGELFF
>TRBJ1-4|.|.|TRBV9
TGTGCCAGCAGCCTCACCGGGACACCAGATGAAAAACTGTTTTTT
CASSLTGTPDEKLFF
>TRBJ2-1|.|TRBD2|TRBV9
TGTGCCAGCAGCTCGTTGACTAGCGGGGGGGCCTCTGAGCAGTTCTTC
CASSSLTSGGASEQFF
>TRBJ1-2|.|.|TRBV7-8
TGTGCCAGCAGCTTAGCGGTTAGGGGCGGCTACACCTTC
CASSLAVRGGYTF
>TRBJ2-1|once|TRBD1|TRBV6-1
TGTGCCAGCAGTGAACAACAGGGGGCGCGAGGAGAGCAGTTCTTC
CASSEQQGARGEQFF
>TRBJ1-2|.|.|TRBV6-1
TGTGCCAGCAGTGAAACTGTTGGGGGCACCTATGGCTACACCTTC
CASSETVGGTYGYTF
>TRBJ1-4|.|.|TRBV24-1
TGTGCCACCAGTGATTTATCTCTAACCGTGCAACTGTTTTTT
CATSDLSLTVQLFF
>TRBJ2-7|.|.|TRBV19
TGTGCCAGTAGCTCTTCTCAGGGGCGGAACGAGCAGTACTTC
CASSSSQGRNEQYF
>TRBJ1-1|.|TRBD1|TRBV6-5
TGTGCCAGCAGTTACTCTGGGACAGGGCCGAACACTGAAGCTTTCTTT
CASSYSGTGPNTEAFF
>TRBJ1-2|.|TRBD1|TRBV4-2
TGTGCCAGCAGCCAAGAAAACAGGGGTAACTATGGCTACACCTTC
CASSQENRGNYGYTF
>TRBJ2-3|.|TRBD1|TRBV19
TGTGCCAGTAGGGACAGGGGGCAAGATACGCAGTATTTT
CASRDRGQDTQYF
>TRBJ1-3|few|.|TRBV5-6
TGTGCCAGCAGCTTCTGGGAGACTGGAAACACCATATATTTT
CASSFWETGNTIYF
>TRBJ2-6|.|TRBD1|TRBV5-8
TGTGCCAGCAGCTGGGGGACTTCGACAGGGGACTCTGGGGCCAACGTCCTGACTTTC
CASSWGTSTGDSGANVLTF
>TRBJ2-3|.|TRBD2|TRBV10-3
TGTGCCATCAGCGGTAGCGGGGGGGCATTGTCGGATACGCAGTATTTT
CAISGSGGALSDTQYF
>TRBJ1-6|.|.|TRBV27
TGTGCCAGCAGTTTGGGCCTTTATAATTCACCCCTCCACTTT
CASSLGLYNSPLHF
>TRBJ1-2|.|.|TRBV6-1
TGTGCCAGCAGTGAAGTATTACCAGGTGACGGCTACACCTTC
CASSEVLPGDGYTF
>TRBJ2-5|.|TRBD1|TRBV9
TGTGCCAGCAGCGTAGTGACAGGGGAAGGAGAGACCCAGTACTTC
CASSVVTGEGETQYF
>TRBJ1-3|.|TRBD1|TRBV6-5
TGTGCCAGCAGGCAACAGGGGGCGGCTGGAAACACCATATATTTT
CASRQQGAAGNTIYF
>TRBJ1-1|few|.|TRBV18
TGTGCCAGCTCGCCCGAGGGAGGAACTGAAGCTTTCTTT
CASSPEGGTEAFF
>TRBJ2-6|.|TRBD1|TRBV5-1
TGCGCCAGCAGCTTGGTTACAGGGGCCGGGGCCAACGTCCTGACTTTC
CASSLVTGAGANVLTF
>TRBJ1-2|.|TRBD1|TRBV9
TGTGCCAGCAGCCCGACGACAGGGGTGCCTGCAGGTGGCTACACCTTC
CASSPTTGVPAGGYTF
>TRBJ1-3|.|.|TRBV5-1
TGCGCCAGCAGCTCTGACAGCTCTGGAAACACCATATATTTT
CASSSDSSGNTIYF
>TRBJ2-2|.|.|TRBV5-1
TGCGCCAGCAGCTTGGAGGCGGGTGGCGGGGAGCTGTTTTTT
CASSLEAGGGELFF
>TRBJ1-5|.|TRBD1|TRBV29-1
TGCAGCGTTGGGACAGGCAATAGCAATCAGCCCCAGCATTTT
CSVGTGNSNQPQHF
>TRBJ2-4|.|TRBD2|TRBV5-1
TGCGCCAGCAGCCACACTGGACTAGCGGGGGACAAAAACATTCAGTACTTC
CASSHTGLAGDKNIQYF
>TRBJ2-2|.|.|TRBV10-3
TGTGCCATCAGTGAGTCGGGCAGTAACACCGGGGAGCTGTTTTTT
CAISESGSNTGELFF
>TRBJ2-3|.|.|TRBV19
TGTGCCAGTAGTATTATCGCAGGGGGCACAGATACGCAGTATTTT
CASSIIAGGTDTQYF
>TRBJ1-5|.|.|TRBV5-6
TGTGCCAGCAGCTTGGCGGCAGGGGCCCGGAATAGCAATCAGCCCCAGCATTTT
CASSLAAGARNSNQPQHF
>TRBJ1-2|.|.|TRBV11-2
TGTGCCAGCAGCTTCGAGGCAAGCTATGGCTACACCTTC
CASSFEASYGYTF
>TRBJ2-1|.|.|TRBV18
TGTGCCAGCTCACCACCGCGGGGATTCAATGAGCAGTTCTTC
CASSPPRGFNEQFF
>TRBJ1-2|.|TRBD1|TRBV6-2/TRBV6-3
TGTGCCAGCAGTTACTCGCCAGGGGGCAATGGCTACACCTTC
CASSYSPGGNGYTF
>TRBJ1-5|.|TRBD1|TRBV12-3/TRBV12-4
TGTGCCAGCAGGGGACAGGGCTTACAGCCCCAGCATTTT
CASRGQGLQPQHF
>TRBJ2-6|.|.|TRBV27
TGTGCCAGCAGAAGACGGGGTGTCGGGGCCAACGTCCTGACTTTC
CASRRRGVGANVLTF
>TRBJ2-1|.|TRBD1|TRBV18
TGTGCCAGCTCATCCGGACAGGGGGCCTACAATGAGCAGTTCTTC
CASSSGQGAYNEQFF
>TRBJ1-2|.|.|TRBV10-2
TGCGCCAGACTTCGGCAGGCAAACTATGGCTACACCTTC
CARLRQANYGYTF